This TCR beta chain derives from a study of memory CD4+ T cells and cytomegalovirus serostatus. Study in general: Healthy Belgian adult donors included fewer than 10 CMV-positive and some 24 CMV-negative people. Findings and limits, study-wide: CD4+ memory repertoires contained about 40% of the roughly 160 reported CMV TCRbeta sequences.

A note on this clone: Its antigen remains unidentified.

Repertoires were generated with immunoSEQ multiplex PCR, while TCRdb's copy carries only in-frame clones and drops some. The profile shows under 55,000 clones, just under 80% of them singletons. The length of the CDR3 is 13 residues. Germline CDR1 is MNHNS and CDR2 is SASEGT. Between the trimmed V and J ends, which lost 6 bases and 8 bases, there was a span of 16 bases. The sort gate was single viable CD3+CD4+CD8-CD45RO+ cells for memory CD4+ T cells. Material: memory CD4+ T cells from blood. This chain uses TRBV6-1 with TRBJ1-2, with D perhaps TRBD1 (6 bases). This sequence originates from an adult in good health and CMV-seronegative. Here the CDR3 reads CASRDDRPFGYTF. Here the CDR3 DNA reads TGTGCCAGCAGGGACGACAGGCCCTTCGGCTACACCTTC.